These 18 T cell receptor beta chains were sequenced from one sample in a study of T cells of healthy individuals. TCRdb independently ran MiXCR on the 5' RACE reads; one entry per CDR3 protein. The sample carries about 100,000 distinct CDR3 sequences, approximately 16% recorded once. All receptors come from a human donor in good health.

This clonotype came up a few times. The rearrangement links TRBV12-3 or TRBV12-4 to TRBJ2-7; D is undetermined. The CDR3 extends over 13 amino acids. V lost 6 bases and J 2 bases, leaving 11 bases between the germline ends. CDR3: CASSPGNAYEQYF. The CDR3 DNA reads TGTGCCAGCAGCCCGGGCAATGCCTACGAGCAGTACTTC.

This clonotype was seen only a few times. This chain uses TRBV4-3 with TRBJ1-1; maybe TRBD1 (6 bases). The CDR3 length is 14 residues. Germline CDR1 is LGHNA and CDR2 is YSLEER. Deletions cut 0 bases from V and 10 bases from J, with 15 bases between. The CDR3 coding sequence is TGCGCCAGCAGCCAAGATCTCAGGGGTGCGGGAGCTTTCTTT. Its translation: CASSQDLRGAGAFF.

This clonotype was seen at least ten times. The chain carries TRBV9 and TRBJ2-7; D remains unclear. The CDR3 sequence is 15 residues long. CDR1 is SGDLS, CDR2 YYNGEE, per germline. V dropped 1 base and J dropped 4 bases, with 15 bases sitting between them. CDR3 region: CASSVNPELSYEQYF. DNA for the CDR3: TGTGCCAGCAGCGTAAACCCAGAGCTATCGTACGAGCAGTACTTC.

This clonotype was detected a few times. CDR3 sequence: CASSLSWGNGLDNEQFF. DNA for the CDR3: TGTGCCAGCAGTTTATCGTGGGGTAATGGTTTGGACAATGAGCAGTTCTTC. This chain links TRBV27 with TRBJ2-1; D ambiguous. This CDR3 contains 17 residues. Germline values: CDR1 MNHEY, CDR2 SMNVEV (reference sequence). V was pared by 0 bases and J by 5 bases, with 17 bases between.

This clonotype has more than one count but fewer than ten. The genes are TRBV11-3 and TRBJ2-2; D is undetermined. The germline V gene has CDR1 SGHNT and CDR2 YENEEA. The CDR3 consists of 12 residues. V lost 5 bases and J lost 6, with 7 bases in between. The CDR3: CASSVWSGELFF. CDR3 coding DNA: TGTGCCAGCAGCGTATGGTCCGGGGAGCTGTTTTTT.

The chain recombines TRBV7-2 with TRBJ2-2; D might be TRBD2 (5 bases). CDR1 and CDR2 from the germline V gene are SGHTA and FQGNSA. There are 15 residues in the CDR3. Trimming removed 3 bases from V and 4 bases from J, with 12 bases in between. CDR3 sequence: CASSFRRGSTGELFF. The CDR3 DNA sequence: TGTGCCAGCAGCTTTCGGCGTGGGAGCACCGGGGAGCTGTTTTTT.

This clonotype was counted between two and nine times. V is TRBV5-6 and J is TRBJ2-2; D is unclear. The V end lost 0 bases, the J end lost 5 bases, and 8 bases lay between the germline ends. Germline V lookup: CDR1 SGHDT, CDR2 YYEEEE. The CDR3 sequence is 14 residues long. CDR3 amino acids: CASSLVRRTGELFF. The CDR3 DNA reads as TGTGCCAGCAGCTTGGTTCGTAGAACCGGGGAGCTGTTTTTT.

This clonotype appeared a few times. The chain recombines TRBV20-1 with TRBJ2-3; a weak D match, TRBD2 (6 bases). Trimming took off 1 base at V and 4 bases at J, with 15 bases between the two ends. The CDR3 loop spans 15 amino acids. CDR1 and CDR2 (germline): DFQATT, SNEGSKA (reference sequence). The CDR3 coding sequence is TGCAGTGCTAGAGTCGTCGGAGGGACCCCAGATACGCAGTATTTT. It codes for CSARVVGGTPDTQYF.

Only a few counts were recorded for this clonotype. The V call is TRBV2, the J call TRBJ1-5; 7 bases align to TRBD1. This CDR3 contains 15 residues. After removal of 6 bases from V and 6 bases from J, the junction contained 11 bases not matched to a gene. Looked up from germline, CDR1 is SNHLY and CDR2 is FYNNEI. CDR3 protein: CASSERQGGIQPQHF. DNA of the CDR3: TGTGCCAGCAGCGAAAGACAGGGAGGGATTCAGCCCCAGCATTTT.

This clonotype has ten or more counts. V gene TRBV6-2 or TRBV6-3 combines with J gene TRBJ2-7; D is perhaps TRBD1 (6 bases). Germline loops: CDR1 MNHEY, CDR2 SVGEGT. This CDR3 is built from 13 residues. V shed 6 bases and J shed 3 bases, with 12 bases lying between them. Written as DNA, the CDR3 is TGTGCCAGCAGCCCAGGGGTTCGCTACGAGCAGTACTTC. This codes for CASSPGVRYEQYF.

This chain links TRBV7-2 with TRBJ2-3; D might be TRBD1 or TRBD2, each matching 5 bases. The CDR3 runs to 16 residues. Germline assignment: CDR1 SGHTA and CDR2 FQGNSA. The V end lost 6 bases, the J end lost 2 bases, and 18 bases lay between the germline ends. The CDR3 DNA reads TGTGCCAGCAGTTCATTCCGAGGGGCTATCACAGATACGCAGTATTTT. This gives the protein CASSSFRGAITDTQYF.

The V call is TRBV20-1, the J call TRBJ2-3; unclear D gene. Germline-derived CDR1 and CDR2 are DFQATT and SNEGSKA (reference sequence). This CDR3 has 13 residues. V shed 0 bases and J shed 9 bases, with 13 bases lying between them. CDR3 sequence (DNA): TGCAGTGCTAGAGACACGAAACCCCCCACGCAGTATTTT. This sequence encodes CSARDTKPPTQYF.

The chain employs TRBV7-3 and TRBJ2-1, with a weak D call TRBD2 (6 bases). CDR3 length: 14 residues. Trimming removed 5 bases from V and 9 bases from J, with 17 bases in between. The germline V gene has CDR1 SGHTA and CDR2 FQGTGA. The CDR3 loop reads CASSPQSASVEQFF. The CDR3 DNA follows: TGTGCCAGCAGCCCCCAGAGTGCTAGCGTTGAGCAGTTCTTC.

The J gene is TRBJ2-4, the V gene TRBV20-1; D possibly corresponds to TRBD1 (6 bases). Germline V gives CDR1 DFQATT, CDR2 SNEGSKA (reference sequence). This CDR3 contains 18 residues. The V end lost 5 bases, the J end lost 3 bases, and 26 bases lay between the germline ends. CDR3 sequence (DNA): TGCAGTGCTCGAATACGATACCGGGACACCGACAGCAAAAACATTCAGTACTTC. It translates to CSARIRYRDTDSKNIQYF.

This clonotype was seen only a few times. The chain recombines TRBV29-1 with TRBJ2-5, with D maybe TRBD2 (5 bases). The CDR3 has 12 residues. Trimming shortened V by 7 bases and J by 1 base, and 10 bases separated the two germline ends. Germline V lookup: CDR1 SQVTM, CDR2 ANQGSEA. The CDR3 loop reads CSAAGFQETQYF. In nucleotides, the CDR3 is TGCAGCGCGGCGGGTTTCCAAGAGACCCAGTACTTC.

This clonotype was recorded at least ten times. The chain links TRBV20-1 to TRBJ2-5, with D perhaps TRBD2 (7 bases). From germline, CDR1 is DFQATT and CDR2 SNEGSKA (reference sequence). V gave up 1 base and J gave up 4 bases, with 19 bases separating them. CDR3 length: 16 residues. For the CDR3, the DNA is TGCAGTGCTAGAGGGGAAGCGAGCGGGACATTAGAGACCCAGTACTTC. This sequence encodes CSARGEASGTLETQYF.

This chain joins TRBV11-2 and TRBJ2-7; tentative D call: TRBD2 (6 bases). This CDR3 is 14 amino acids long. Trimming took 8 bases from V and 5 from J, leaving 19 bases between them. Germline assignment: CDR1 SGHAT and CDR2 FQNNGV. The CDR3 DNA reads TGTGCCAGCGGACCAATGACTAGAATCGACGAGCAGTACTTC. Translated, it gives CASGPMTRIDEQYF.

V and J are TRBV9 and TRBJ1-2; 7 positions agree with TRBD1. The length of the CDR3 is 13 residues. With 4 bases clipped from V and 3 bases from J, the junction kept 3 bases outside the gene matches. Germline V gene data show CDR1 as SGDLS and CDR2 as YYNGEE. The CDR3 is CASSLQGHYGYTF. Here the CDR3 DNA reads TGTGCCAGCAGCCTACAGGGGCACTATGGCTACACCTTC.